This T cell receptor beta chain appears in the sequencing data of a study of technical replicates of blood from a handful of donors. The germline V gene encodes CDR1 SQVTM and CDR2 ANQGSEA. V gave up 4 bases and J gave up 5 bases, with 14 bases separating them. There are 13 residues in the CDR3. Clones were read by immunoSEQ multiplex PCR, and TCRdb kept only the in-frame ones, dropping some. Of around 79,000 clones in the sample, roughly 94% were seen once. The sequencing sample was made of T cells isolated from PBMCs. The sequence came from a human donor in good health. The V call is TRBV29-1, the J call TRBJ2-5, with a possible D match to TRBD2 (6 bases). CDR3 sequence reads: CSVAGREWETQYF. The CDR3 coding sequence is TGCAGCGTTGCGGGTCGGGAGTGGGAGACCCAGTACTTC.